This is a list of T cell receptor beta chains from one sample in a study of chronic HIV infection and antiretroviral therapy. Via MiXCR, TCRdb re-called the 5' RACE reads, giving one row per CDR3 protein. This sample has under 55,000 distinct CDR3 sequences, with approximately 19% found just once. The sequencing sample was made of peripheral blood. All receptors come from an adult who had HIV and had not received antiretroviral therapy, or was an uninfected healthy control (not recorded which). Both conserved end residues are part of each CDR3. A D gene is named only where the DNA matches it firmly. Clone size appears in some rows only: once, few, many, or a class for an expanded clone.

j_gene	v_gene	abundance	d_gene	CDR3nt	CDR3aa
TRBJ1-5	TRBV28	few	TRBD1	TGTGCCAGCAGGGACAGGAATCAGCCCCAGCATTTT	CASRDRNQPQHF
TRBJ2-7	TRBV29-1	few	TRBD2	TGCAGCGGGGTCCTCGAGGTCACTAGCGGCGAGCAGTACTTC	CSGVLEVTSGEQYF
TRBJ2-1	TRBV6-2/TRBV6-3	few	-	TGTGCCAGCAGTCCATTCCGGGACACCGAGCAGTTCTTC	CASSPFRDTEQFF
TRBJ2-1	TRBV28	few	-	TGTGCCAGCAGTTTGACAGGAGACAATGAGCAGTTCTTC	CASSLTGDNEQFF
TRBJ2-5	TRBV29-1	-	-	TGCAGCGGGAGGGGAGAGACCCAGTACTTC	CSGRGETQYF
TRBJ1-6	TRBV5-1	few	TRBD1	TGCGCCAGCAGCAGGACAGGCGGATATAATTCACCCCTCCACTTT	CASSRTGGYNSPLHF
TRBJ1-1	TRBV29-1	-	-	TGCAGCGTAGATCAGCTTGAAGCTTTCTTT	CSVDQLEAFF
TRBJ2-3	TRBV30	-	TRBD2	TGTGCCTGGAGCCCAAGGCGGGGGGGGACAGATACGCAGTATTTT	CAWSPRRGGTDTQYF
TRBJ2-5	TRBV29-1	-	-	TGCAGCGTTGAGGGGACCCAAGAGACCCAGTACTTC	CSVEGTQETQYF
TRBJ2-1	TRBV6-5	-	-	TGTGCCAGCAGTTACTCGGGGGCCCGGCGGGATGAGCAGTTCTTC	CASSYSGARRDEQFF
TRBJ2-7	TRBV27	few	-	TGTGCCTCCCGGACGGCTGGGGTTGAGCAGTACTTC	CASRTAGVEQYF
TRBJ2-1	TRBV25-1	-	-	TGTGCCAGCAGTGCCTGGACAGAGATCTACAATGAGCAGTTCTTC	CASSAWTEIYNEQFF
TRBJ1-5	TRBV28	-	TRBD1	TGTGCCAGCTCCCACCCCCCGACAGGGGGCCGGCCCCAGCATTTT	CASSHPPTGGRPQHF
TRBJ1-1	TRBV28	-	-	TGTGCCAGCAGTTTAATACTGAGGGCAGAGCTGAACACTGAAGCTTTCTTT	CASSLILRAELNTEAFF
TRBJ2-1	TRBV28	few	TRBD1	TGTGCCAGTTGGCGAGACAGGGATGAGCAGTTCTTC	CASWRDRDEQFF
TRBJ2-7	TRBV28	-	-	TGTGCCAGCAGACGAACCTACGAGCAGTACTTC	CASRRTYEQYF
TRBJ2-7	TRBV19	-	-	TGTGCCAGTAGTACCCCCGGGGCAAATCCTGTACGGGAGCAGTACTTC	CASSTPGANPVREQYF
TRBJ1-5	TRBV20-1	-	-	TGCAGTGCTGGGGGTAAGGGCAATCAGCCCCAGCATTTT	CSAGGKGNQPQHF
TRBJ1-1	TRBV4-1	-	-	TGCGCCAGCAGCCAAGTCACGGCACTTTGGGCTGAAGCTTTCTTT	CASSQVTALWAEAFF
TRBJ2-7	TRBV24-1	-	-	TGTGCCACCAGTGATTCCCTAAGAGGGGGCGAGCAGTACTTC	CATSDSLRGGEQYF
TRBJ2-1	TRBV6-5	-	-	TGTGCCAGCAGTTCCCGGTCCGGACCCGAGGGTTATGAGCAGTTCTTC	CASSSRSGPEGYEQFF
TRBJ2-7	TRBV4-1	few	TRBD1	TGCGCCAGCAGCCAAGCAAACAGGGGGTTCGCCTACGAGCAGTACTTC	CASSQANRGFAYEQYF
TRBJ2-2	TRBV5-1	few	TRBD2	TGCGCCAGCCTAGCGGGAGGGGACACCGGGGAGCTGTTTTTT	CASLAGGDTGELFF
TRBJ2-4	TRBV11-3	-	TRBD1	TGTGCCAGCAGCCCGAGACAGGGGGCAAACATTCAGTACTTC	CASSPRQGANIQYF
TRBJ2-7	TRBV30	-	TRBD1	TGTGCCTGGAGCAAAGGGCAGGGGGCCGACGAGCAGTACTTC	CAWSKGQGADEQYF
TRBJ2-1	TRBV7-9	few	TRBD2	TGTGCCAGCAGCCCCCAGCGGGAGGGAAATGAGCAGTTCTTC	CASSPQREGNEQFF
TRBJ2-7	TRBV27	-	-	TGTGCCAGCAGTTTACCCGGGACTGCCCCCTACGAGCAGTACTTC	CASSLPGTAPYEQYF
TRBJ2-5	TRBV11-2	few	-	TGTGCCAGCAGCCCCGAGGGGATGATACAAGAGACCCAGTACTTC	CASSPEGMIQETQYF
TRBJ2-7	TRBV28	-	TRBD2	TGTGCCAGCAGTTTTTCGCTTGGGACTAGCGGCATTTCCTACGAGCAGTACTTC	CASSFSLGTSGISYEQYF
TRBJ2-1	TRBV29-1	few	-	TGCAGCGTCGAAGACAGCTCCTCCTACAATGAGCAGTTCTTC	CSVEDSSSYNEQFF
TRBJ2-1	TRBV6-5	few	TRBD2	TGTGCCAGCAGTTACTCAGCGGGAGGAGGCAATGAGCAGTTCTTC	CASSYSAGGGNEQFF
TRBJ2-5	TRBV29-1	-	-	TGCAGCGTTCACCCCAGGGTGGAACAAGAGACCCAGTACTTC	CSVHPRVEQETQYF
TRBJ2-1	TRBV29-1	few	TRBD1	TGCAGCGTTGAAATTTTGGGACAGGGGAAATTTGAGCAGTTCTTC	CSVEILGQGKFEQFF
TRBJ2-5	TRBV9	-	TRBD2	TGTGCCAGCAGCGTGGAGAGCGGGAGAGGGACCCAGTACTTC	CASSVESGRGTQYF
TRBJ2-7	TRBV25-1	-	TRBD2	TGTGCCAGCAGTGCTGGACTAGCGGGAACCTACGAGCAGTACTTC	CASSAGLAGTYEQYF
TRBJ1-2	TRBV29-1	few	-	TGCAGCGTTGAGGGGGAAGGCTACACCTTC	CSVEGEGYTF
TRBJ1-1	TRBV20-1	-	-	TGCAGTGCTGGGGGGGGGGCGAGGACTGAAGCTTTCTTT	CSAGGGARTEAFF
TRBJ2-5	TRBV4-1	few	-	TGCGCCAGCAGCCAAGCTTCGACAGTACTCCAAGAGACCCAGTACTTC	CASSQASTVLQETQYF
TRBJ2-3	TRBV10-3	-	TRBD2	TGTGCCATCAGTGGCCCTAGCGGGAGCACAGATACGCAGTATTTT	CAISGPSGSTDTQYF
TRBJ2-3	TRBV20-1	few	-	TGCAGTGTTAACGATTATGGGGTGGAAGGTACGCAGTATTTT	CSVNDYGVEGTQYF
TRBJ1-6	TRBV29-1	-	TRBD1	TGCAGCGTTGAGACAGGGTCTAATTCACCCCTCCACTTT	CSVETGSNSPLHF
TRBJ2-5	TRBV11-2	-	TRBD1	TGTGCCAGCAGCTTGGGGACAGGCGAGGAGACCCAGTACTTC	CASSLGTGEETQYF
TRBJ1-1	TRBV29-1	-	-	TGCAGCGTTGAAGTATCCAGGGGCACTGAAGCTTTCTTT	CSVEVSRGTEAFF
TRBJ2-3	TRBV29-1	many	-	TGCAGCTTTTCTCGGGACTTGAAAACAGATACGCAGTATTTT	CSFSRDLKTDTQYF
TRBJ1-3	TRBV10-3	-	-	TGTGCCATCAGCCCCGACTGGTGGAAGGGAATCTCTGGAAACACCATATATTTT	CAISPDWWKGISGNTIYF
TRBJ1-1	TRBV27	few	TRBD1	TGTGCCAGCAGTCCTGGGAGGGGGCGAGTCACTGAAGCTTTCTTT	CASSPGRGRVTEAFF
TRBJ1-1	TRBV28	few	-	TGTGCCAGCAAGAACACTGAAGCTTTCTTT	CASKNTEAFF
TRBJ2-6	TRBV9	many	-	TGTGCCACACAATCTGGGGCCAACGTCCTGACTTTC	CATQSGANVLTF
TRBJ2-1	TRBV10-3	few	TRBD2	TGTGCCATCAGTGAGTCCGTGGTGCGTGAGGGAGGGAATGAGCAGTTCTTT	CAISESVVREGGNEQFF
TRBJ1-1	TRBV5-1	few	-	TGCGCCAGCAGCTTGGGGGTGGGCACTGAAGCTTTCTTT	CASSLGVGTEAFF
TRBJ2-7	TRBV6-5	few	-	TGTGCCAGCAGCGGAGGTCGGAGGCCGCCCCTGGAAGAGCAGTACTTC	CASSGGRRPPLEEQYF
TRBJ1-2	TRBV4-2	few	-	TGTGCCAGCAGCCAAGGAACCTATGGCTACACCTTC	CASSQGTYGYTF
TRBJ1-1	TRBV9	-	-	TGTGCCAGCAGCGTTGGACATGTGAACACTGAAGCTTTCTTT	CASSVGHVNTEAFF
TRBJ1-2	TRBV2	once	-	TGTGCCAGCAGTTTCTCCGGTGGCACCTATGGCTACACCTTC	CASSFSGGTYGYTF
TRBJ2-4	TRBV4-1	-	-	TGCGCCAGCAGCCAAGTGGGCAGGGAAAGGCGGGCCAAAAACATTCAGTACTTC	CASSQVGRERRAKNIQYF
TRBJ2-7	TRBV10-3	few	-	TGTGCCACCGGGACCCATGAGCGATACGAGCAGTACTTC	CATGTHERYEQYF
TRBJ2-1	TRBV11-3	-	TRBD2	TGTGCCAGCAGCTCCGGACTAGCGGGATACAATGAGCAGTTCTTC	CASSSGLAGYNEQFF
TRBJ1-4	TRBV4-2	few	TRBD1	TGTGCCAGCAGCCAAGCTGAGGACAGGAGAAATGAAAAACTGTTTTTT	CASSQAEDRRNEKLFF
TRBJ2-3	TRBV28	-	-	TGTGCCAGCAGGGGGTACAGGGTTAGGGATACGCAGTATTTT	CASRGYRVRDTQYF
TRBJ2-1	TRBV27	many	-	TGTGCCAGCAGTTTCCTCGAAAGGCCCTCCTACAATGAGCAGTTCTTC	CASSFLERPSYNEQFF